The source of this T cell receptor (beta chain) is a study of CD8+CD57+ T cells in acquired aplastic anemia. TCR beta VDJ and CDR3 profiling used genomic DNA as template. TCRdb reanalysed the reads using MiXCR and keeps one entry per CDR3 protein. The sample shows 100,000 to 150,000 distinct CDR3 sequences, 45% to 60% of them seen only once. Whoever was chosen for sequencing had shown CD8+CD57+ cell expansion by flow cytometry. After removal of 1 base from V and 4 bases from J, the junction contained 3 bases not matched to a gene. This CDR3 is 16 amino acids long. Germline V gene data show CDR1 as MGHDK and CDR2 as SYGVNS.

V is TRBV25-1 and J is TRBJ2-2, with TRBD1 identical over 10 bases. The receptor's source is a human donor with aplastic anemia. Sequenced input: sorted CD4+, CD8+, or CD8+CD57+ T cells (not recorded which) from PBMCs. The DNA for the CDR3 is TGTGCCAGCAGTGAATTCGGGACAGGGGCCACCGGGGAGCTGTTTTTT. This codes for CASSEFGTGATGELFF.